This T cell receptor (beta chain) was sequenced in a study of CD8+ T cells in alopecia areata. General study findings and limits: It was observed that many expanded lesional clones persisted in scalp and blood during tofacitinib.

Trimming took 2 bases from V and 6 from J, leaving 14 bases between them. The germline CDR1 and CDR2 sequences are SNHLY and FYNNEI. CDR3 length: 15 residues. RNA extraction was followed by reverse transcription into cDNA, which acted as the sequencing template. Profiled with immunoSEQ multiplex PCR; TCRdb holds only in-frame clones, not every one. Among about 200,000 clones listed, around two fifths were seen once. Treatment here: oral pan-JAK inhibitor, 5-10 mg twice daily. With respect to this clone: Its target is unknown.

The rearrangement links TRBV2 to TRBJ2-1; D is unclear. The material was CD4+ T cells sorted from blood, obtained at roughly week 30, from a patient treated with tofacitinib. This sequence originates from a human donor with alopecia areata. CDR3 residues: CASSEFKGRLNEQFF. The CDR3 region has the DNA TGTGCCAGCAGTGAATTCAAGGGCCGACTCAATGAGCAGTTCTTC.